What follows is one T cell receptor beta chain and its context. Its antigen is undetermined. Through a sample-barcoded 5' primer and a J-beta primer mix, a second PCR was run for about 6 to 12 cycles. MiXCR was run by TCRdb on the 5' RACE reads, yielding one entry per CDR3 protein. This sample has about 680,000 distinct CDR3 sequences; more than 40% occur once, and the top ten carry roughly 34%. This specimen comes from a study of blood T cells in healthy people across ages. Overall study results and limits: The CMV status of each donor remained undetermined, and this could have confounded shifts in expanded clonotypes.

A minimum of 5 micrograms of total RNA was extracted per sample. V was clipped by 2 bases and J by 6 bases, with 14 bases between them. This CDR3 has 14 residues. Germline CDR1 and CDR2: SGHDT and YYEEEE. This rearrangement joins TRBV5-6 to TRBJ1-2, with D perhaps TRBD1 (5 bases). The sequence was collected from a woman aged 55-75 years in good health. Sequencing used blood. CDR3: CASSLAMGGDGYTF. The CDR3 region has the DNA TGTGCCAGCAGCTTAGCGATGGGGGGAGATGGCTACACCTTC.